This T cell receptor (beta chain) was sequenced during a study of T cells in Graves' hyperthyroidism and ophthalmopathy. The trim removed 6 bases at V and 4 bases at J, leaving 17 bases unmatched. CDR1 and CDR2 from the germline V gene are MDHEN and SYDVKM. CDR3 length: 19 amino acids. The TCR beta CDR3 regions underwent amplification using RNA transcripts as the source. HTBI primers were used for first-round RT-PCR of the TCR CDR3. TCRdb called the multiplex PCR reads again in MiXCR, with one record for every CDR3 protein. The sample carries some 770,000 distinct CDR3 sequences, around 17% recorded once. This clonotype was found many times.

Sequencing was carried out using blood. The rearrangement joins TRBV28 to TRBJ2-1, with TRBD2 matching 11 bases. The origin of this receptor is a man between 18 and 29 years old with Graves' hyperthyroidism. The CDR3 nucleotides read TGTGCCAGCAGGCTCTCAAGAGGGCTAGCGGGAGGACCGTACAATGAGCAGTTCTTC. Translation gives CASRLSRGLAGGPYNEQFF.